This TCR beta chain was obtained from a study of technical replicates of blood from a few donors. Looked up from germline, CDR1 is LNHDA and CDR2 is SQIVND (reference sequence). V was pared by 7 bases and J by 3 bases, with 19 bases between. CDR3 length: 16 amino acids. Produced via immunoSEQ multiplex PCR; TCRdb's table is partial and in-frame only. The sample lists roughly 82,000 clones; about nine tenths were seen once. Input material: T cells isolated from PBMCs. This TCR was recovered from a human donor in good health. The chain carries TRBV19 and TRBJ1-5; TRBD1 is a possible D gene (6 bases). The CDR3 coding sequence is TGTGCCAGTACCACCCGGGCAGGGGATGACAATCAGCCCCAGCATTTT. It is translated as CASTTRAGDDNQPQHF.